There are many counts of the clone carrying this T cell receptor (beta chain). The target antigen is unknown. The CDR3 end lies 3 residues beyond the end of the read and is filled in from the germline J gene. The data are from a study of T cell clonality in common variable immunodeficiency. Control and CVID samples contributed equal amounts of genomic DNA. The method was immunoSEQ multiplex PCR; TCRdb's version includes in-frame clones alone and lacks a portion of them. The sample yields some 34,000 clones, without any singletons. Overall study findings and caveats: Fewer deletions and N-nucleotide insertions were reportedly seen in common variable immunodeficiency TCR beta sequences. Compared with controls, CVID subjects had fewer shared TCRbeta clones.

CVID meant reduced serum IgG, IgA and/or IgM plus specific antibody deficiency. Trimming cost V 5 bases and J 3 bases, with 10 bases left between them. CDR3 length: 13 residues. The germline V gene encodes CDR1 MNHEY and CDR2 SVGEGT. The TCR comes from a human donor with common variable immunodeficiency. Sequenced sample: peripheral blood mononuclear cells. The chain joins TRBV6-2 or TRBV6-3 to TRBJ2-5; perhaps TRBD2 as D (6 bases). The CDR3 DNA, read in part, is TGTGCCAGCAGTCGACTAGGCGAAGAGACC. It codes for CASSRLGEET. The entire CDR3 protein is CASSRLGEETQYF.